The 30 T cell receptor beta chains below were found in one sample sequenced in a study of blood T cell repertoires in COVID-19. Assay: immunoSEQ multiplex PCR; the TCRdb copy retains only in-frame clones and omits some. Here the sample spans roughly 200,000 clones, about 88% being singletons. The sequenced material came from PBMCs or T cells enriched from blood (not recorded which). These receptors all come from a woman aged 40 to 50 in a cohort exposed to, infected with or recovered from COVID-19 (not recorded which).

This chain links TRBV29-1 with TRBJ1-1; D might be TRBD1 (6 bases). Germline CDR1 reads SQVTM; CDR2 reads ANQGSEA. V gave up 4 bases and J gave up 4 bases, with 13 bases separating them. The CDR3 is 13 residues long. The CDR3 DNA reads TGCAGCGTTGTTAAGCGGGGGCTCACTGAAGCTTTCTTT. Translated: CSVVKRGLTEAFF.

The chain carries TRBV5-1 and TRBJ2-2; 13 bases align to TRBD2. The CDR3 spans 17 residues. Germline assignment: CDR1 SGHRS and CDR2 YFSETQ. J gave up 3 bases and V 3 bases, and 5 bases lay outside the gene matches. DNA for the CDR3: TGCGCCAGCAGCTCCACTAGCGGGGGGGATTACACCGGGGAGCTGTTTTTT. Its translation is CASSSTSGGDYTGELFF.

The V and J genes are TRBV4-2 and TRBJ2-1; 11 positions agree with TRBD2. V lost 5 bases to trimming and J lost 12 bases; unmatched junction nucleotides: 9. Per the germline V gene, CDR1 is LGHNA and CDR2 is YNFKEQ. The CDR3 is 14 residues long. CDR3 residues: CASSAALAGALQFF. DNA for the CDR3: TGTGCCAGCAGCGCCGCACTAGCGGGAGCCTTGCAGTTCTTC.

The V gene is TRBV19, the J gene TRBJ1-1; no clear D gene. Trimming shortened V by 3 bases and J by 2 bases, and 7 bases separated the two germline ends. The germline gives CDR1 LNHDA, CDR2 SQIVND (reference sequence). The CDR3 totals 13 residues. In DNA form, the CDR3 reads TGTGCCAGTAGTATGAACAGAAACACTGAAGCTTTCTTT. This translates into CASSMNRNTEAFF.

The V call is TRBV7-7, the J call TRBJ2-7, with D unresolved. Germline CDR1 is SSHAT and CDR2 is FNYEAQ (reference sequence). The V gene lost 3 bases and the J gene lost 5 bases, with 8 bases spanning the gap. This CDR3 contains 12 residues. The DNA of the CDR3 is TGTGCCAGCAGCTTCTACCGGGACGAGCAGTACTTC. This codes for CASSFYRDEQYF.

In its sample, this clone was seen a few times. The V call is TRBV7-2, the J call TRBJ2-1; no reliable D call. The CDR3 length is 17 residues. Trimming stripped 3 bases from V and 1 base from J, with 16 bases between. Germline-derived CDR1 and CDR2 are SGHTA and FQGNSA. The CDR3, as DNA: TGTGCCAGCAGCTTGGAACCGACATACTTTTCCTACAATGAGCAGTTCTTC. It specifies CASSLEPTYFSYNEQFF.

The rearrangement joins TRBV27 to TRBJ2-2, with D maybe TRBD1 (5 bases). V was clipped by 4 bases and J by 6 bases, with 9 bases between them. This CDR3 region has 13 residues. CDR1 is MNHEY and CDR2 is SMNVEV in the germline V gene (reference sequence). The CDR3 nucleotides are TGTGCCAGCAGTTCTCAGGGATCCGGGGAGCTGTTTTTT. Translating it yields CASSSQGSGELFF.

The V and J genes are TRBV29-1 and TRBJ2-7, with 8 bases matching TRBD2. The CDR3 is 13 residues long. Germline V gene data show CDR1 as SQVTM and CDR2 as ANQGSEA. The V gene end was trimmed by 5 bases and the J gene end by 4 bases; junction bases not matched to a gene: 7. The CDR3 sequence is CSVRSGRGYEQYF. The CDR3 bases are TGCAGCGTTCGAAGCGGGAGAGGTTACGAGCAGTACTTC.

The V gene is TRBV11-2, the J gene TRBJ2-3, with D possibly TRBD1 on 6 matching bases. Trimming stripped 8 bases from V and 6 bases from J, with 15 bases between. The CDR3 sequence is 13 residues long. Germline assignment: CDR1 SGHAT and CDR2 FQNNGV. The CDR3 sequence: CASDAAGADTQYF. CDR3 coding DNA: TGTGCCAGCGACGCAGCAGGGGCGGATACGCAGTATTTT.

This chain links TRBV14 with TRBJ2-1; the match to TRBD2 covers 7 bases. The CDR3 extends over 16 amino acids. V lost 2 bases and J lost 5; bases outside the gene matches: 9. CDR1 is SGHDN and CDR2 is FVKESK in the germline V gene. The CDR3 spells CASSQTGREVHNEQFF. CDR3 DNA: TGTGCCAGCAGCCAAACAGGACGGGAGGTACACAATGAGCAGTTCTTC.

The chain has TRBV7-8 and TRBJ1-1; 10 positions agree with TRBD1. Trimming at V came to 5 bases and at J to 6 bases, leaving 9 bases not matched to a gene. This CDR3 has 15 amino acids. CDR1 and CDR2 (germline): SGHVS, FQNEAQ. The CDR3 spells CASSPPGQGPSEAFF. In DNA, the CDR3 is TGTGCCAGCAGCCCACCGGGACAGGGGCCTTCTGAAGCTTTCTTT.

The chain links TRBV29-1 to TRBJ2-5; possible D gene TRBD2, 6 bases. Trimming shortened V by 2 bases and J by 4 bases, and 11 bases separated the two germline ends. The CDR3 length is 13 residues. Germline CDR1 is SQVTM and CDR2 is ANQGSEA. The CDR3 is CSVEFQGGETQYF. CDR3 in DNA: TGCAGCGTTGAATTCCAGGGAGGAGAGACCCAGTACTTC.

V is TRBV3-1 (or the pseudogene TRBV3-2) and J is TRBJ1-5; possibly TRBD1 for D (5 bases). V was clipped by 1 base and J by 7 bases, with 11 bases between them. The germline V gene encodes CDR1 LGHDT and CDR2 YNNKEL (reference sequence). The CDR3 runs to 14 residues. The CDR3, as DNA: TGTGCCAGCAGCCAAGCGGCAGGGCACCAGCCCCAGCATTTT. Its protein is CASSQAAGHQPQHF.

This clone is a singleton in its sample. The gene calls are TRBV5-6 and TRBJ1-2, with D possibly being TRBD1 (6 bases). There are 16 residues in the CDR3. Germline values: CDR1 SGHDT, CDR2 YYEEEE. Trimming stripped 4 bases from V and 5 bases from J, with 21 bases between. CDR3 loop: CASSPGQLGRGYGYTF. The CDR3 coding sequence is TGTGCCAGCAGCCCCGGACAGCTAGGTAGGGGGTATGGCTACACCTTC.

This chain uses TRBV7-8 with TRBJ1-4; 10 bases align to TRBD1. Unmatched junction bases numbered 7, after V lost 5 bases and J lost 7 bases. The CDR3 length is 15 residues. CDR1 SGHVS and CDR2 FQNEAQ come from the germline V gene. Here the CDR3 reads CASSLNGQGVEKLFF. The CDR3 region has the DNA TGTGCCAGCAGCCTCAATGGACAGGGGGTTGAAAAACTGTTTTTT.

This chain uses TRBV7-9 with TRBJ2-5; the match to TRBD1 covers 9 bases. The CDR3 extends over 13 amino acids. The V and J ends lost 4 bases and 4 bases, in that order; junction bases with no gene match: 1. The germline V gene encodes CDR1 SEHNR and CDR2 FQNEAQ (reference sequence). CDR3 residues: CASSSTGGETQYF. DNA of the CDR3: TGTGCCAGCAGCTCGACAGGGGGAGAGACCCAGTACTTC.

The J gene is TRBJ1-5, the V gene TRBV6-5; D is undetermined. This CDR3 has 13 amino acids. CDR1 and CDR2 (germline): MNHEY, SVGAGI. V gave up 0 bases and J gave up 6 bases, with 6 bases separating them. CDR3 residues: CASSYSNSQPQHF. CDR3 DNA: TGTGCCAGCAGTTACTCTAACAGTCAGCCCCAGCATTTT.

This clone has only a few counts. The rearrangement links TRBV5-1 to TRBJ1-1; 8 bases fit TRBD1. V lost 3 bases and J lost 4; bases outside the gene matches: 8. This CDR3 contains 15 residues. CDR1 is SGHRS, CDR2 YFSETQ, per germline. CDR3 DNA: TGCGCCAGCAGCTACGGACAGGGAGGAGGCACTGAAGCTTTCTTT. Protein product: CASSYGQGGGTEAFF.

The gene calls are TRBV29-1 and TRBJ1-1; no definite D call. This CDR3 region has 14 residues. Germline CDR1 SQVTM, CDR2 ANQGSEA. Trimming took off 6 bases at V and 2 bases at J, with 16 bases between the two ends. CDR3 amino acids: CSVVAYRANTEAFF. CDR3 nucleotides: TGCAGCGTAGTCGCCTACAGAGCCAACACTGAAGCTTTCTTT.

The CDR3 reads CASSLNSRTEGGHYGYTF. The CDR3 coding sequence is TGTGCCAGCAGTCTAAATAGTCGGACGGAGGGAGGCCACTATGGCTACACCTTC. The chain couples TRBV27 to TRBJ1-2; D gene unclear. The CDR3 is 18 amino acids. V was clipped by 5 bases and J by 3 bases, with 25 bases between them. Germline CDR1 reads MNHEY; CDR2 reads SMNVEV (reference sequence).

The gene calls are TRBV7-9 and TRBJ2-7; no reliable D call. V was clipped by 3 bases and J by 7 bases, with 19 bases between them. Germline CDR1 reads SEHNR; CDR2 reads FQNEAQ (reference sequence). The CDR3 is 15 residues long. CDR3 nucleotides: TGTGCCAGCAGCTTCTCAACCTCCTCATTCGGTGAGCAGTACTTC. The encoded protein is CASSFSTSSFGEQYF. The full variable domain, with the rest looked up from reference TRBV7-9 and TRBJ2-7, is DTGVSQNPRHKITKRGQNVTFRCDPISEHNRLYWYRQTLGQGPEFLTYFQNEAQLEKSRLLSDRFSAERPKGSFSTLEIQRTEQGDSAMYLCASSFSTSSFGEQYFGPGTRLTVT.

The V call is TRBV6-2 or TRBV6-3, the J call TRBJ1-5; 7 positions agree with TRBD1. Germline CDR1 MNHEY, CDR2 SVGEGT. The CDR3 has 15 amino acids. V lost 4 bases, J lost 6 bases, and 9 bases stayed unmatched. The CDR3 DNA is TGTGCCAGCAGTTTTGGCGACAGGGAAACTCAGCCCCAGCATTTT. Translating it yields CASSFGDRETQPQHF.

The chain joins TRBV10-1 to TRBJ1-5; D is possibly TRBD1 (6 bases). Germline values: CDR1 WNHNN, CDR2 SYGVQD (reference sequence). The CDR3 loop spans 18 amino acids. V was clipped by 6 bases and J by 0 bases, with 21 bases between them. The CDR3 region is CASSQTAGGGDSNQPQHF. CDR3 in DNA: TGCGCCAGCAGCCAAACTGCGGGAGGGGGGGATAGCAATCAGCCCCAGCATTTT.

The chain is built from TRBV3-1 (or the pseudogene TRBV3-2) and TRBJ2-7; possible D gene TRBD2, 5 bases. The CDR3 is 15 residues long. The V and J ends lost 0 bases and 7 bases respectively, with 16 bases between them. The germline CDR1 and CDR2 sequences are LGHDT and YNNKEL (reference sequence). The CDR3 is CASSQDRTPSGEQYF. CDR3 nucleotides: TGTGCCAGCAGCCAAGATAGGACTCCAAGTGGGGAGCAGTACTTC.

This clone appeared once. V and J are TRBV7-9 and TRBJ1-2, with unresolved D. The length of the CDR3 is 13 residues. CDR1 and CDR2 (germline): SEHNR, FQNEAQ (reference sequence). The V and J ends lost 5 bases and 5 bases respectively, with 12 bases between them. CDR3 sequence reads: CASSIGLIYGYTF. DNA of the CDR3: TGTGCCAGCAGCATAGGACTGATATATGGCTACACCTTC. Full variable domain (missing parts from reference TRBV7-9 and TRBJ1-2): DTGVSQNPRHKITKRGQNVTFRCDPISEHNRLYWYRQTLGQGPEFLTYFQNEAQLEKSRLLSDRFSAERPKGSFSTLEIQRTEQGDSAMYLCASSIGLIYGYTFGSGTRLTVV.

The chain uses TRBV11-3 and TRBJ1-6; no firm D call. V was pared by 3 bases and J by 3 bases, with 6 bases between. The CDR3 contains 14 residues. CDR1 and CDR2 from the germline V gene are SGHNT and YENEEA. The chain's CDR3 is CASSFRSYNSPLHF. CDR3 nucleotide sequence: TGTGCCAGCAGCTTCCGGAGCTATAATTCACCCCTCCACTTT.

This clone was seen more than once but under ten times. The rearrangement uses TRBV7-9 and TRBJ2-2; no definite D call. The length of the CDR3 is 16 residues. The V end lost 1 base, the J end lost 6 bases, and 15 bases lay between the germline ends. CDR1 and CDR2 from the germline V gene are SEHNR and FQNEAQ (reference sequence). The CDR3 sequence is CASSLVVIRASGELFF. The CDR3 region has the DNA TGTGCCAGCAGCTTAGTTGTGATCAGAGCGTCCGGGGAGCTGTTTTTT.

In its sample, this clone was seen once. V is TRBV20-1 and J is TRBJ1-6, with TRBD1 identical over 7 bases. Trimming removed 4 bases from V and 18 bases from J; junction bases left unmatched: 6. The V gene's germline CDR1 is DFQATT and CDR2 SNEGSKA (reference sequence). The CDR3 covers 10 residues. The CDR3: CSANDRASHF. Written as DNA, the CDR3 is TGCAGTGCTAATGACAGGGCCAGCCACTTT.

The V gene is TRBV5-1, the J gene TRBJ2-7; 9 nucleotides align to TRBD1. From germline, CDR1 is SGHRS and CDR2 YFSETQ. CDR3 length: 13 residues. The trim removed 4 bases at V and 8 bases at J, leaving 7 bases unmatched. The CDR3 coding sequence is TGCGCCAGCAGCCTAGAGGACAGGGGCCAGCAGTACTTC. Protein product: CASSLEDRGQQYF.

This chain connects TRBV3-1 (or the pseudogene TRBV3-2) to TRBJ2-7, with 9 positions matching TRBD2. This CDR3 contains 15 residues. Trimming took 5 bases from V and 3 from J; bases not matched to a gene: 8. CDR1 and CDR2 (germline): LGHDT, YNNKEL (reference sequence). Here the CDR3 reads CASSGWRGGRYEQYF. Here the CDR3 DNA reads TGTGCCAGCAGCGGGTGGCGGGGGGGCCGCTACGAGCAGTACTTC.